The 8 T cell receptor beta chains listed next were all sequenced from one sample in a study of beta chain features in type 1 diabetes. Expressed TCRB transcripts were sequenced because the entire RNA isolate underwent reverse transcription. TCRdb's table, derived via immunoSEQ multiplex PCR, lists solely in-frame clones and lacks some. This table has 550,000 to 850,000 clones, about an eighth appearing once. For these TCRs, the target antigens are not known. The study's findings and limits: Type 1 diabetes patients had moderately but significantly shorter TCRB CDR3s in all four CD4+ subsets.

Sequenced material: naive CD4+ T cells from blood. These receptor sequences come from a man aged 18 to 30 with type 1 diabetes.

This clone was picked up a small number of times. The chain employs TRBV11-2 and TRBJ1-2, with D unresolved. The CDR3 extends over 16 amino acids. The ends were cut back, 0 bases at V and 4 bases at J, with 15 bases in the middle. Germline CDR1 and CDR2: SGHAT and FQNNGV. In nucleotides, the CDR3 is TGTGCCAGCAGCTTAGATACGGTTTTGGGGATCTATGGCTACACCTTC. This encodes CASSLDTVLGIYGYTF.

The chain employs TRBV7-2 and TRBJ2-3; 12 bases align to TRBD2. The J segment lost 3 bases and the V segment lost 3 bases, leaving 7 bases of the junction unmatched. The length of the CDR3 is 17 residues. Germline CDR1 and CDR2: SGHTA and FQGNSA. CDR3 in DNA: TGTGCCAGCAGCTTTTACCTAGCGGGGGGGACTACAGATACGCAGTATTTT. It codes for CASSFYLAGGTTDTQYF.

This clone occurred a few times. The J gene is TRBJ2-1, the V gene TRBV7-8, with TRBD2 matching 10 bases. Germline CDR1 is SGHVS and CDR2 is FQNEAQ. The CDR3 is made up of 15 amino acids. The ends lost 0 bases at V and 8 bases at J; junction bases unmatched: 4. CDR3 region: CASSLASGGVYEQFF. As DNA, the CDR3 is TGTGCCAGCAGCTTAGCCAGCGGGGGGGTATATGAGCAGTTCTTC.

There are a few counts of this clone. J is TRBJ2-3 and V is TRBV29-1; TRBD1 agrees at 9 bases. With V trimmed by 7 bases and J by 0 bases, 17 bases remained unmatched. The length of the CDR3 is 18 residues. Germline V gene sequence: CDR1 SQVTM, CDR2 ANQGSEA. The CDR3 nucleotides read TGCAGCGCTGCCTCCTCGGGACAGGGATCCCTTAGCACAGATACGCAGTATTTT. Protein product: CSAASSGQGSLSTDTQYF.

The V call is TRBV4-1, the J call TRBJ1-5; D unresolved. The CDR3 consists of 15 residues. V lost 0 bases and J 7 bases, leaving 13 bases between the germline ends. Germline V gives CDR1 MGHRA, CDR2 YSYEKL. The CDR3: CASSQDSSREQPQHF. CDR3 nucleotide sequence: TGCGCCAGCAGCCAAGATTCGTCTCGGGAGCAGCCCCAGCATTTT.

This clone was picked up a small number of times. Other DNA sequences from this sample encode an identical CDR3 as well. J is TRBJ2-5 and V is TRBV18, with D unresolved. V was pared by 3 bases and J by 5 bases, with 10 bases between. The V gene's germline CDR1 is KGHSH and CDR2 LQKENI. CDR3 size: 13 residues. This CDR3 reads CASSPPSLETQYF. DNA of the CDR3: TGTGCCAGCTCACCTCCCTCCTTGGAGACCCAGTACTTC.

This chain links TRBV2 with TRBJ1-6; 7 bases map to TRBD1. CDR3 length equals 14 residues. V lost 7 bases and J lost 3; bases outside the gene matches: 3. CDR1 is SNHLY, CDR2 FYNNEI, per germline. CDR3 bases: TGTGCCAGCATAAGGGACAGCTATAATTCACCCCTCCACTTT. Protein sequence: CASIRDSYNSPLHF.

This clone was observed a handful of times. The V gene is TRBV25-1, the J gene TRBJ2-7, with D maybe TRBD2 (6 bases). The CDR3 consists of 15 residues. The ends were cut back, 7 bases at V and 0 bases at J, with 16 bases in the middle. From germline, CDR1 is MGHDK and CDR2 SYGVNS. The CDR3, as DNA: TGTGCCAGCACCCCATCGGGGGTGAGCTCCTACGAGCAGTACTTC. This encodes CASTPSGVSSYEQYF.